Sequencing of this T cell receptor (beta chain) was carried out in a study of OX40 agonist ivuxolimab in advanced cancers. Trimming took 5 bases from V and 3 from J, leaving 10 bases between them. CDR1 and CDR2 from the germline V gene are SGHNT and YENEEA. This CDR3 contains 13 residues. Generated by immunoSEQ multiplex PCR, the TCRdb table keeps only in-frame clones and is missing some. This table holds approximately 60,000 clones, around 84% found once. The V call is TRBV11-3, the J call TRBJ1-1; D ambiguous. The specimen comprised CD4+ or CD8+ T cells sorted from blood, sampled in a trial of the OX40 agonist ivuxolimab. This TCR was recovered from an adult with an advanced solid tumor such as melanoma, head and neck, liver or kidney cancer. CDR3: CASSHRRDTEAFF. The CDR3 region has the DNA TGTGCCAGCAGCCATAGGCGAGACACTGAAGCTTTCTTT.